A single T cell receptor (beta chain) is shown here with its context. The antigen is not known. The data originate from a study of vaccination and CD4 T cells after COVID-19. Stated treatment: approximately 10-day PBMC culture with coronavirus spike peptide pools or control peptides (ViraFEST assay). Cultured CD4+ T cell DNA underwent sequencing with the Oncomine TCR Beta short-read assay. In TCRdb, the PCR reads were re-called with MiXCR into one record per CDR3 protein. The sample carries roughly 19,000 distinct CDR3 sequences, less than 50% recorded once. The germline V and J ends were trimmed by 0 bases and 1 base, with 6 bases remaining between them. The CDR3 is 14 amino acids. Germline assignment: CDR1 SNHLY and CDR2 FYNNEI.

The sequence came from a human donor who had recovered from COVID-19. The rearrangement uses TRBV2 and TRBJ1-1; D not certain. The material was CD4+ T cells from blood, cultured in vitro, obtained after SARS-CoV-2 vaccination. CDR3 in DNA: TGTGCCAGCAGTGAAGCCTATAGGAACACTGAAGCTTTCTTT. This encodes CASSEAYRNTEAFF.